A single sample is the source of the 5 T cell receptor beta chains below, sequenced in a study of cytomegalovirus exposure and HLA in healthy donors. The PCR used 60 Vbeta and 13 Jbeta primers. Repertoires were generated with immunoSEQ multiplex PCR, while TCRdb's copy carries only in-frame clones and drops some. The sample contains 100,000 to 150,000 clones, 87% of which appear only once. The sample taken for sequencing was PBMCs. The receptors stem from a woman aged 30 to 39 in good health and CMV-seronegative.

The J gene is TRBJ1-1, the V gene TRBV28, with 8 positions matching TRBD1. Trimming removed 4 bases from V and 6 bases from J; junction bases left unmatched: 10. The CDR3 is 15 amino acids. Germline CDR1 MDHEN, CDR2 SYDVKM. The CDR3 region is CASSSAGGFGAEAFF. The DNA of the CDR3 is TGTGCCAGCAGTTCGGCAGGGGGCTTCGGTGCTGAAGCTTTCTTT.

DNA for the CDR3: TGTGCCAGCAGCTTGGCATCGGGAAGAACAGATACGCAGTATTTT. Protein: CASSLASGRTDTQYF. The chain uses TRBV7-2 and TRBJ2-3; possible D gene TRBD2, 5 bases. Germline lookup yields CDR1 SGHTA and CDR2 FQGNSA. Trimming removed 3 bases from V and 3 bases from J, with 13 bases in between. The CDR3 sequence is 15 residues long.

The chain employs TRBV19 and TRBJ1-4; TRBD1 is a possible D gene (5 bases). The CDR3 has 16 amino acids. The V gene lost 3 bases and the J gene lost 8 bases, with 19 bases spanning the gap. CDR1 is LNHDA, CDR2 SQIVND, per germline (reference sequence). The CDR3 reads CASSILGRDGDEKLFF. In DNA, the CDR3 is TGTGCCAGTAGTATTTTGGGGCGGGATGGAGACGAAAAACTGTTTTTT.

As for this clone: Other DNA sequences in this sample translate to the same CDR3. This chain links TRBV30 with TRBJ1-1; 7 nucleotides line up with TRBD1. Germline CDR1 is GTSNPN and CDR2 is SVGIG (reference sequence). This CDR3 is built from 16 residues. The trim removed 3 bases at V and 8 bases at J, leaving 18 bases unmatched. For the CDR3, the DNA is TGTGCCTGGAGACCTTTAAAGACAGGGATGAATACCGAAGCTTTCTTT. Amino acids: CAWRPLKTGMNTEAFF.

The chain couples TRBV7-9 to TRBJ2-7, with D possibly being TRBD1 (6 bases). Trimming took off 0 bases at V and 2 bases at J, with 17 bases between the two ends. Germline CDR1 and CDR2: SEHNR and FQNEAQ (reference sequence). This CDR3 region has 17 residues. The DNA of the CDR3 is TGTGCCAGCAGCTTAGCGGCCCGGGACAAGCCAGCCTACGAGCAGTACTTC. Translation: CASSLAARDKPAYEQYF.